This paragraph reports one T cell receptor (beta chain). A second PCR of about 6 to 12 cycles used a sample-barcoded 5' primer and a J-beta primer mix. TCRdb passed the 5' RACE reads through MiXCR, listing each CDR3 protein once. This sample has around 1.5 million distinct CDR3 sequences, with around 39% found just once. This entry belongs to a study of blood T cells in healthy people across ages. CDR3 length: 14 amino acids. The V gene lost 4 bases and the J gene lost 4 bases, with 15 bases spanning the gap. Germline V gives CDR1 DFQATT, CDR2 SNEGSKA (reference sequence). The sequenced material came from blood. The receptor was derived from a woman in her late teens or twenties in good health. This sequence joins TRBV20-1 and TRBJ2-3; D gene uncertain. CDR3 loop: CSATKGGVPDTQYF. CDR3 nucleotide sequence: TGCAGTGCTACCAAAGGTGGTGTCCCAGATACGCAGTATTTT.